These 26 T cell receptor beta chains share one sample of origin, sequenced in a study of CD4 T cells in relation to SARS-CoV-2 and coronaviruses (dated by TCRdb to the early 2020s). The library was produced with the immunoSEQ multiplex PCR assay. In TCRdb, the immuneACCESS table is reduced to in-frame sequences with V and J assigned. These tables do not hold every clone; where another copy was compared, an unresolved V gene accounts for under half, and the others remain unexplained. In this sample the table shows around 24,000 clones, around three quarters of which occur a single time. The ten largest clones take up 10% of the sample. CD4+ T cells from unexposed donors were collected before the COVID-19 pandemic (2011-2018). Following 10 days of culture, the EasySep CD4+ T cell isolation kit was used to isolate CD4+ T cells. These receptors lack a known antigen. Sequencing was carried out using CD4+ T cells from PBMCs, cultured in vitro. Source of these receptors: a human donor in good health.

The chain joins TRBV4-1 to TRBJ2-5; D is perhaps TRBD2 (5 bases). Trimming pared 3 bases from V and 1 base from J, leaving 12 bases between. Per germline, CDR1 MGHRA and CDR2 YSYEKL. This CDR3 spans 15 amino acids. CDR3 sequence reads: CASSQARDVQETQYF. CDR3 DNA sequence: TGCGCCAGCAGCCAGGCCCGGGATGTCCAAGAGACCCAGTACTTC.

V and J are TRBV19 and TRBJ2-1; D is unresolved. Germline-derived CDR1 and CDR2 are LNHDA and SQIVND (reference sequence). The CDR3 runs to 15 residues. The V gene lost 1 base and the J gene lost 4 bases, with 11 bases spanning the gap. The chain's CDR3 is CASSIAAESYNEQFF. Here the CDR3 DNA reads TGTGCCAGTAGTATAGCGGCGGAGTCGTACAATGAGCAGTTCTTC.

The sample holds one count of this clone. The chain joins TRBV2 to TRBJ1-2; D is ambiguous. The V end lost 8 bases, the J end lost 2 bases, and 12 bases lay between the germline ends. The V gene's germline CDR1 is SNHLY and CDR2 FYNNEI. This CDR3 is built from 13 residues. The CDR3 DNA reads TGTGCCAGCGGCCCTGACGGGAACTATGGCTACACCTTC. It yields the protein CASGPDGNYGYTF. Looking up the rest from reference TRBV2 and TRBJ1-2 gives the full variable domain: EPEVTQTPSHQVTQMGQEVILRCVPISNHLYFYWYRQILGQKVEFLVSFYNNEISEKSEIFDDQFSVERPDGSNFTLKIRSTKLEDSAMYFCASGPDGNYGYTFGSGTRLTVV.

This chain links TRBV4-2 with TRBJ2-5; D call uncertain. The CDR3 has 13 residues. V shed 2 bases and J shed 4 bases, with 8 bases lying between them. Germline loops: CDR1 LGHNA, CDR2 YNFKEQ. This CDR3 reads CASSQRLRETQYF. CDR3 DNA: TGTGCCAGCAGCCAAAGGTTGAGAGAGACCCAGTACTTC.

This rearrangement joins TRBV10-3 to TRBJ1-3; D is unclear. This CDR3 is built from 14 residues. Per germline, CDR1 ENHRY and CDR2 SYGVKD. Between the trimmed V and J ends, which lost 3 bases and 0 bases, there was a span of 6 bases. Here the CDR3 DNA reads TGTGCCATCAGTGACGCAGCCTCTGGAAACACCATATATTTT. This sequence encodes CAISDAASGNTIYF.

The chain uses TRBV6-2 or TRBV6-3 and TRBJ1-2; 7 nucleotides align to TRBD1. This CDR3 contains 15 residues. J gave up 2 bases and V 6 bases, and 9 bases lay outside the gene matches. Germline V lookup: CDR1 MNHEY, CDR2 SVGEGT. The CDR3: CASSSRGENNYGYTF. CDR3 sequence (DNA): TGTGCCAGCAGCTCCAGGGGGGAGAACAACTATGGCTACACCTTC.

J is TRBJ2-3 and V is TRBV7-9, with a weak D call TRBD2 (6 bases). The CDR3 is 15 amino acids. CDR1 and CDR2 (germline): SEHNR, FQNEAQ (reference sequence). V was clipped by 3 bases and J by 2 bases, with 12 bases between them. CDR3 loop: CASSFRERYTDTQYF. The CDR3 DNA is TGTGCCAGCAGCTTCCGGGAGAGGTACACAGATACGCAGTATTTT.

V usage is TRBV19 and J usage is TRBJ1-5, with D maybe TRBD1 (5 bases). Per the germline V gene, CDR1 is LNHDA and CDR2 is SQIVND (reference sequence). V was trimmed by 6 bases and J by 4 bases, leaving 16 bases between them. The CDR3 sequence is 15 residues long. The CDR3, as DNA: TGTGCCAGTAGCCCTGACAGAGACCCTAATCAGCCCCAGCATTTT. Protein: CASSPDRDPNQPQHF.

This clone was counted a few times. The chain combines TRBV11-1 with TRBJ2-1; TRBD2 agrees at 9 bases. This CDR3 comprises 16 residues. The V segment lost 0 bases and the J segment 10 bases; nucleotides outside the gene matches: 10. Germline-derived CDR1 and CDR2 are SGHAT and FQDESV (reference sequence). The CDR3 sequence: CASSLAAAGGQREQFF. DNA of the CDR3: TGTGCCAGCAGCTTAGCTGCGGCGGGAGGGCAAAGGGAGCAGTTCTTC.

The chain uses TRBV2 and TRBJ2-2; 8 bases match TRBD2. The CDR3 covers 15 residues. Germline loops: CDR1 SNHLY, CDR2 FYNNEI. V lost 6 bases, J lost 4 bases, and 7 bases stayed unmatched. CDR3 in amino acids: CASRGRGVFTGELFF. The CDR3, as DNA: TGTGCCAGCAGAGGGCGGGGGGTCTTCACCGGGGAGCTGTTTTTT.

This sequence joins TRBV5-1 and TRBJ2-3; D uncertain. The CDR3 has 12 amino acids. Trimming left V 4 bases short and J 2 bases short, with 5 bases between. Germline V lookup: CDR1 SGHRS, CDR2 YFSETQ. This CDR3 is CASSTTTDTQYF. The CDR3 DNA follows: TGCGCCAGCAGCACTACCACAGATACGCAGTATTTT.

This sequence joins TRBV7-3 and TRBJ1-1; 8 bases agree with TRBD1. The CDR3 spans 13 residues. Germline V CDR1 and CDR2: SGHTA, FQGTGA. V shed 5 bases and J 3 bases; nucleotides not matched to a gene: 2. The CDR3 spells CASSQQGDTEAFF. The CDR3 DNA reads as TGTGCCAGCAGCCAACAGGGGGACACTGAAGCTTTCTTT.

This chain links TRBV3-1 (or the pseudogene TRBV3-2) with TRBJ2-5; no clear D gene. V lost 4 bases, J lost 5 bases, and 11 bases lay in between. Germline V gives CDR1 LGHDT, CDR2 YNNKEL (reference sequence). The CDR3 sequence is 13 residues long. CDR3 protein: CASSPLLRETQYF. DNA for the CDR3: TGTGCCAGCAGCCCGTTGCTTAGGGAGACCCAGTACTTC.

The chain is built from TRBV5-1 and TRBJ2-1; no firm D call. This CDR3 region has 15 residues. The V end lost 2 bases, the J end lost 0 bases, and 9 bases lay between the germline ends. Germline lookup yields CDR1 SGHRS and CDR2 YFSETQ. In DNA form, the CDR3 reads TGCGCCAGCAGCTTTAAGAGGAGCTCCTACAATGAGCAGTTCTTC. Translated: CASSFKRSSYNEQFF.

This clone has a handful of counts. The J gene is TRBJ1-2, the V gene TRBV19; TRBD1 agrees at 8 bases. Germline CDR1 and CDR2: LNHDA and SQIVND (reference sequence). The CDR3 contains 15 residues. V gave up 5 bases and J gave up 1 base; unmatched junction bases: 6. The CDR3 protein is CASSLRTGSNYGYTF. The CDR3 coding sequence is TGTGCCAGTAGTCTCCGGACAGGGAGTAACTATGGCTACACCTTC.

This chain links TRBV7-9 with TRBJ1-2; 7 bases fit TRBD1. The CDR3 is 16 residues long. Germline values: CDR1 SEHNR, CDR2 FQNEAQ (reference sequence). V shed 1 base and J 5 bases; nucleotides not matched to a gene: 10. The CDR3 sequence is CASSLEMGQTLYGYTF. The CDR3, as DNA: TGTGCCAGCAGCTTAGAAATGGGACAGACACTTTATGGCTACACCTTC.

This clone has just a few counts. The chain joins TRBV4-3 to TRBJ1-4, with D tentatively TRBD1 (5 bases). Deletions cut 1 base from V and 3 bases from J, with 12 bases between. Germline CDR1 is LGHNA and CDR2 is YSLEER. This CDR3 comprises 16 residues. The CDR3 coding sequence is TGCGCCAGCAGCCAAGTACCGCAGGGCGCTAATGAAAAACTGTTTTTT. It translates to CASSQVPQGANEKLFF.

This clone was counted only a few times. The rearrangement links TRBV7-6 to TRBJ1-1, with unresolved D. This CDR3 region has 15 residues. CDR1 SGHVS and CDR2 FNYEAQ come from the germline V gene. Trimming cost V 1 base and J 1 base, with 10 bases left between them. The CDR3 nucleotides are TGTGCCAGCAGCTTAGGGGCTCCTCCGAACACTGAAGCTTTCTTT. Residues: CASSLGAPPNTEAFF. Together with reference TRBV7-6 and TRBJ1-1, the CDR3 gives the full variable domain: GAGVSQSPRYKVTKRGQDVALRCDPISGHVSLYWYRQALGQGPEFLTYFNYEAQQDKSGLPNDRFSAERPEGSISTLTIQRTEQRDSAMYRCASSLGAPPNTEAFFGQGTRLTVV.

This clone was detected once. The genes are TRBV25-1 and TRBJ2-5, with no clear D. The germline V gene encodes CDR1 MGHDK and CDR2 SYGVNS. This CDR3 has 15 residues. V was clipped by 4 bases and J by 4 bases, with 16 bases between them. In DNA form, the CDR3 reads TGTGCCAGCAGTGTCGGGCCTTTAGTTGGAGAGACCCAGTACTTC. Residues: CASSVGPLVGETQYF.

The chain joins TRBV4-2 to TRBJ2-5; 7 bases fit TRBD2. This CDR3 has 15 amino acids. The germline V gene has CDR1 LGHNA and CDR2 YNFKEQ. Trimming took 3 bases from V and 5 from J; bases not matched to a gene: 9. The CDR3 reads CASSQGGGRTETQYF. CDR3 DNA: TGTGCCAGCAGCCAGGGCGGCGGGAGAACGGAGACCCAGTACTTC.

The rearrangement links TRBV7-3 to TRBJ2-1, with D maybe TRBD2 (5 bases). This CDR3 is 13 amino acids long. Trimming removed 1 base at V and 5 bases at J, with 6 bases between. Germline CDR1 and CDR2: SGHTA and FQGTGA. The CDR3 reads CASSLRLNNEQFF. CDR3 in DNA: TGTGCCAGCAGCTTAAGACTAAACAATGAGCAGTTCTTC.

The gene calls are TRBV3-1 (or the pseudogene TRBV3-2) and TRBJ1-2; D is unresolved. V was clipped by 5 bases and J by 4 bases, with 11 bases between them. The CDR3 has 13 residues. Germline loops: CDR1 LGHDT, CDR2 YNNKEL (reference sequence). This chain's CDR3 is CASSWVNSYGYTF. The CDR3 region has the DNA TGTGCCAGCAGCTGGGTTAATAGCTATGGCTACACCTTC.

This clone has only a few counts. The CDR3 loop is CASSRDRGPSSGELFF. In DNA form, the CDR3 reads TGTGCCAGCAGCCGTGACAGGGGGCCTAGTTCCGGGGAGCTGTTTTTT. The chain joins TRBV11-3 to TRBJ2-2; 10 bases fit TRBD1. This CDR3 region has 16 residues. V shed 5 bases, J shed 6 bases, and the junction held 9 bases outside the gene matches. CDR1 SGHNT and CDR2 YENEEA come from the germline V gene.

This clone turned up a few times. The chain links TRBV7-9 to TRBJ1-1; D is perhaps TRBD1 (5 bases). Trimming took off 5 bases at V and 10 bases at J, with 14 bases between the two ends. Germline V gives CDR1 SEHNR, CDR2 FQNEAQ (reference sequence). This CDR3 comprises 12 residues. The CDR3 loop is CASSREGLGAFF. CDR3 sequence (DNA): TGTGCCAGCAGCCGGGAGGGACTTGGAGCTTTCTTT. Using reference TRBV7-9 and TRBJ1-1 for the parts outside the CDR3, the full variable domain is DTGVSQNPRHKITKRGQNVTFRCDPISEHNRLYWYRQTLGQGPEFLTYFQNEAQLEKSRLLSDRFSAERPKGSFSTLEIQRTEQGDSAMYLCASSREGLGAFFGQGTRLTVV.

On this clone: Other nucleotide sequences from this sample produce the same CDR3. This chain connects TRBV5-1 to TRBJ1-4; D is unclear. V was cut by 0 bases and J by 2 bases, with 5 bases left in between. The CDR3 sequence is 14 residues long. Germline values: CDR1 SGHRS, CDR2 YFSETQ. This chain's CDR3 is CASSLGGTNEKLFF. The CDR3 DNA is TGCGCCAGCAGCTTGGGTGGGACTAATGAAAAACTGTTTTTT. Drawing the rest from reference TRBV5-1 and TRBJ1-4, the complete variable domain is KAGVTQTPRYLIKTRGQQVTLSCSPISGHRSVSWYQQTPGQGLQFLFEYFSETQRNKGNFPGRFSGRQFSNSRSEMNVSTLELGDSALYLCASSLGGTNEKLFFGSGTQLSVL.

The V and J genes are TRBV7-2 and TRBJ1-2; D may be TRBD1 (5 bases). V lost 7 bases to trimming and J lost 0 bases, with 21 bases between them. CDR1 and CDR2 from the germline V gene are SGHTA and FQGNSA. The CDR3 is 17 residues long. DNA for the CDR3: TGTGCCAGCACCCCGACGGGGGTATGGGGCTCTAACTATGGCTACACCTTC. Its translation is CASTPTGVWGSNYGYTF.